This T cell receptor (beta chain) was sequenced for a study of tumor-infiltrating lymphocytes in primary liver carcinoma. Overall study: Staging of the tumors gave T1-T3 N0M0, with widths of roughly 4 to 10 cm. There were roughly 3.65 to 7.13 million productive TCRbeta reads per sample, a yield similar across tissue types.

Study results and limitations: Significantly larger top-250-clone fractions were found in tumors than in blood (p = 0.039).

A primer matching the constant region was used to make TCR beta cDNA from approximately 0.45 ug of total RNA. Sequencing libraries for TCR beta derived from three nested multiplex PCR rounds that used slightly modified ARM-PCR. The opening two PCR rounds, around 9 cycles each, paired TRBV1-TRBV30 forward primers with a C-beta reverse primer. TCRdb redid the calling of the multiplex PCR reads with MiXCR, one entry per CDR3 protein. This sample yields about 78,000 distinct CDR3 sequences, of which 71% are seen a single time; approximately 13% belongs to the top ten. V dropped 3 bases and J dropped 3 bases, with 13 bases sitting between them. The CDR3 has 14 amino acids. Germline CDR1 reads GTSNPN; CDR2 reads SVGIG (reference sequence). Unsorted bulk tissue (about 20-32 mg) underwent RNA and DNA co-extraction. There were over 85% viable tumor cells in every single sample of tumor. Remarks on this clonotype: The antigen is unknown. Given the absence of the conserved phenylalanine or tryptophan at the CDR3 end, a read error is likely.

The TCR originated in a woman aged 55-69 years with primary liver carcinoma and hepatitis B virus infection. The chain has TRBV30 and TRBJ2-3; tentatively, D is TRBD1 or TRBD2 (6 bases each). The sample was liver tumor tissue from sampling region 4. Subset in this sample: tumor region T4, right-lateral pole. Written as DNA, the CDR3 is TGTGCCTGGAGCTATGGGGGGCGTACAGATACGCAGTATATT. Protein: CAWSYGGRTDTQYI.